This T cell receptor (beta chain) originates from a study of identifying expanded T cells in peripheral blood. Sequencing was performed with immunoSEQ multiplex PCR; in TCRdb, only in-frame clones are kept and a portion is missing. The sample has tens of thousands of clones; about four fifths are singletons. The TCR was taken from a person aged 18 to 70 in good health. Sequencing used blood.

CDR3 loop: CASSRDSGGYTEAFF. The CDR3 DNA reads TGCGCCAGCAGCCGGGACAGCGGAGGGTACACTGAAGCTTTCTTT. The genes are TRBV5-1 and TRBJ1-1; 7 bases match TRBD1. The V gene end was trimmed by 4 bases and the J gene end by 3 bases; junction bases not matched to a gene: 9. Germline values: CDR1 SGHRS, CDR2 YFSETQ. The CDR3 covers 15 residues.